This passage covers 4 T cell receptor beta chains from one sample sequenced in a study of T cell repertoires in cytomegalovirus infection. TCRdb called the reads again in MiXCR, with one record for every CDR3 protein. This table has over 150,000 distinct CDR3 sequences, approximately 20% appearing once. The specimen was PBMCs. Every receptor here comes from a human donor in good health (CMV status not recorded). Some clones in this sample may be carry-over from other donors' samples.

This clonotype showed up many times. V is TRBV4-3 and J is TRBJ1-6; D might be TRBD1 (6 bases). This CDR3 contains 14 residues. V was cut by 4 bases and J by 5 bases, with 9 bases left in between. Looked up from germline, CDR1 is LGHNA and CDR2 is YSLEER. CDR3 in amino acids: CASSLGQNNSPLHF. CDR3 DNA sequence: TGCGCCAGCAGCCTTGGACAGAATAATTCACCCCTCCACTTT.

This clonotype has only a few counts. The CDR3 sequence is CASSLEASGTGELFF. The CDR3 DNA sequence: TGTGCCAGCAGTTTAGAGGCGTCTGGCACCGGGGAGCTGTTTTTT. The rearrangement links TRBV12-3 or TRBV12-4 to TRBJ2-2, with D unresolved. V lost 1 base and J lost 4, with 10 bases in between. CDR3 length equals 15 residues.

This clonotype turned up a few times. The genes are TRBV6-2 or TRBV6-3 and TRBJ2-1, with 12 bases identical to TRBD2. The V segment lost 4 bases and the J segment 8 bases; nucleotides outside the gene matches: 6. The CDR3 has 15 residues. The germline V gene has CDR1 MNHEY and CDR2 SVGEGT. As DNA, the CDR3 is TGTGCCAGCAGTTCGACTAGCGGGAGACTCGATGAGCAGTTCTTC. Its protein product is CASSSTSGRLDEQFF.

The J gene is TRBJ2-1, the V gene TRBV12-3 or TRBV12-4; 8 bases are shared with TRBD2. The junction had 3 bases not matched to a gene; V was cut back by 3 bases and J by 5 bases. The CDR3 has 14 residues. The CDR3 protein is CASSLSSGDNEQFF. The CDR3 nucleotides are TGTGCCAGCAGTTTGAGTAGCGGGGACAATGAGCAGTTCTTC.